This T cell receptor beta chain was sequenced in a study of blood T cell repertoires in COVID-19. CDR1 is SNHLY and CDR2 is FYNNEI in the germline V gene. V was pared by 1 base and J by 2 bases, with 15 bases between. The CDR3 totals 16 residues. Original handling: Amplification of reference gene primers provided the estimated nucleated cell counts. The assay was immunoSEQ multiplex PCR, and TCRdb's table has in-frame clones only and misses some. The DNA gave D and trimming, while V, J and clone size come from that table. Altogether over 300,000 clones are present, roughly 90% being singletons, with the ten largest covering 1% to 1.5%.

Sequencing was performed on peripheral blood. The sequence came from a man in his forties or fifties with acute or convalescent COVID-19. V usage is TRBV2 and J usage is TRBJ2-7, with D tentatively TRBD2 (7 bases). CDR3 nucleotide sequence: TGTGCCAGCAGTGAAGGTCCGGGGGGCCTAACCTACGAGCAGTACTTC. It is translated as CASSEGPGGLTYEQYF. The full variable domain, completed using reference TRBV2 and TRBJ2-7, is EPEVTQTPSHQVTQMGQEVILRCVPISNHLYFYWYRQILGQKVEFLVSFYNNEISEKSEIFDDQFSVERPDGSNFTLKIRSTKLEDSAMYFCASSEGPGGLTYEQYFGPGTRLTVT.